This section outlines one T cell receptor (beta chain) sequence together with its context. The antigen remains undetermined. This specimen belongs to a study of shared clonotypes between healthy human individuals. Turning to the study itself: CD4 naive and CD4 memory each took three plates per donor, while CD8 naive took two and CD8 memory one. Study-wide results and limits: There were few donors, and this limited the genetic and exposure-history diversity represented.

The CDR3 totals 15 residues. Germline V gene data show CDR1 as MDHEN and CDR2 as SYDVKM. V shed 6 bases, J shed 5 bases, and the junction held 8 bases outside the gene matches. The table came from immunoSEQ multiplex PCR; TCRdb's copy has only in-frame clones and leaves some out. The profile shows 780,000 or so clones, roughly 72% of them singletons. Partitioning of CD4+ cells yielded a CD45RA+ naive subset and a CD45RA-negative memory subset. The receptor was isolated from a woman aged 25 to 39 in good health. Sample: memory CD4+ T cells sorted from blood. As to subset: CD45RA-negative fraction. This rearrangement joins TRBV28 to TRBJ2-1; 9 positions match TRBD1. The CDR3 nucleotides read TGTGCCAGCAGCCGGGGGGACAGGGACAACAATGAGCAGTTCTTC. Residues: CASSRGDRDNNEQFF.